This T cell receptor beta chain is from a study of cytomegalovirus exposure and HLA in healthy donors. Turning to the study itself: Researchers found that about 84% of 398 genotyped donors fell within the Caucasian-associated ancestry cluster.

This CDR3 contains 15 residues. Trimming shortened V by 7 bases and J by 0 bases, and 15 bases separated the two germline ends. Germline CDR1 is MNHEY and CDR2 is SVGAGI. Amplification used 60 Vbeta primers and 13 Jbeta primers. Sequenced by immunoSEQ multiplex PCR; TCRdb stores in-frame clones only, minus some. The sample comprises some 130,000 clones, around three quarters of which are singletons, and 2.5% to 3.5% rests with the top ten. The V and J genes are TRBV6-5 and TRBJ1-2, with a possible D match to TRBD1 (6 bases). Sequences were obtained from PBMCs. The clonotype comes from a male donor in good health and CMV-seronegative. The CDR3 loop reads CASTKGGDPNYGYTF. DNA for the CDR3: TGTGCCAGCACCAAAGGGGGGGACCCTAACTATGGCTACACCTTC.